A single sample is the source of the 26 T cell receptor beta chains below, sequenced in a study of post-analysis software for immune sequencing data. Points from the study as a whole: Included in a set of a handful of TRBV segments more frequent in patients than controls were TRBV5-6, TRBV5-1 and TRBV20-1.

Incorporated into the TCR beta cDNA libraries were unique molecular identifiers, which served to reduce PCR and sequencing biases. One entry per CDR3 protein, called by TCRdb with MiXCR from the PCR reads. The sample consists of roughly 700,000 distinct CDR3 sequences, around 27% of them appearing once. These receptors have no known antigen. The sample was blood. All receptors come from a girl aged 10 to 17 with multiple sclerosis.

This clonotype was observed a few times. The rearrangement joins TRBV4-2 to TRBJ1-1, with D uncertain. The CDR3 is made up of 14 amino acids. Germline loops: CDR1 LGHNA, CDR2 YNFKEQ. V was cut by 4 bases and J by 0 bases, with 9 bases left in between. The CDR3 DNA is TGTGCCAGCAGCCTTGCCGAGGTGAACACTGAAGCTTTCTTT. It yields the protein CASSLAEVNTEAFF.

CDR3 DNA sequence: TGCAGTGCTAGAGATAGGCCCGCCGGGGCTTTCTTT. It specifies CSARDRPAGAFF. The chain employs TRBV20-1 and TRBJ1-1; D gene ambiguous. Per the germline V gene, CDR1 is DFQATT and CDR2 is SNEGSKA (reference sequence). This CDR3 has 12 residues. Between the trimmed V and J ends, which lost 0 bases and 11 bases, there was a span of 13 bases.

The rearrangement joins TRBV15 to TRBJ1-5; D not resolved. This CDR3 has 15 amino acids. V was cut by 0 bases and J by 4 bases, with 10 bases left in between. Looked up from germline, CDR1 is LNHNV and CDR2 is YYDKDF (reference sequence). CDR3 region: CATSRDPRRNQPQHF. Written as DNA, the CDR3 is TGTGCCACCAGCAGAGATCCCAGGCGAAATCAGCCCCAGCATTTT.

This clonotype has more than one count but fewer than ten. This chain links TRBV7-9 with TRBJ2-7, with D tentatively TRBD1 (6 bases). Trimming stripped 0 bases from V and 5 bases from J, with 8 bases between. The CDR3 has 13 amino acids. CDR1 and CDR2 (germline): SEHNR, FQNEAQ (reference sequence). The CDR3, as DNA: TGTGCCAGCAGCTTAGCCAGGGGCGACGAGCAGTACTTC. Translated, it gives CASSLARGDEQYF.

The table lists this clonotype with a few counts. The rearrangement uses TRBV28 and TRBJ2-7; the D is unclear. Germline V gene lookup returns CDR1 MDHEN and CDR2 SYDVKM. V was cut by 4 bases and J by 5 bases, with 9 bases left in between. CDR3 length: 12 residues. CDR3 nucleotides: TGTGCCAGCAGTTCTAGTATCCACGAGCAGTACTTC. Amino acid sequence: CASSSSIHEQYF.

The V and J genes are TRBV29-1 and TRBJ1-5; unclear D gene. Germline V lookup: CDR1 SQVTM, CDR2 ANQGSEA. Trimming shortened V by 6 bases and J by 10 bases, and 16 bases separated the two germline ends. This CDR3 is built from 12 residues. The CDR3 spells CSVDHPRLPQHF. For the CDR3, the DNA is TGCAGCGTAGATCACCCCAGGTTACCCCAGCATTTT.

The V call is TRBV2, the J call TRBJ2-5, with 10 bases aligning to TRBD2. This CDR3 comprises 15 residues. V shed 1 base and J 1 base; nucleotides not matched to a gene: 0. Germline CDR1 and CDR2: SNHLY and FYNNEI. The CDR3 DNA sequence: TGTGCCAGCAGTGAAGAGCGGGGGGGCCAAGAGACCCAGTACTTC. It yields the protein CASSEERGGQETQYF. The complete variable domain, with remaining parts taken from reference TRBV2 and TRBJ2-5, reads EPEVTQTPSHQVTQMGQEVILRCVPISNHLYFYWYRQILGQKVEFLVSFYNNEISEKSEIFDDQFSVERPDGSNFTLKIRSTKLEDSAMYFCASSEERGGQETQYFGPGTRLLVL.

This clonotype was counted between two and nine times. The J gene is TRBJ2-5, the V gene TRBV6-5; TRBD2 agrees at 8 bases. The CDR3 has 15 residues. Germline V CDR1 and CDR2: MNHEY, SVGAGI. Trimming removed 7 bases from V and 3 bases from J; junction bases left unmatched: 10. CDR3 region: CASKKRAGEEETQYF. Here the CDR3 DNA reads TGTGCCAGCAAAAAGCGAGCGGGAGAGGAAGAGACCCAGTACTTC.

The J gene is TRBJ2-1, the V gene TRBV5-1, with D maybe TRBD1 (6 bases). V was pared by 3 bases and J by 0 bases, with 10 bases between. The CDR3 loop spans 15 amino acids. Germline V gives CDR1 SGHRS, CDR2 YFSETQ. In DNA, the CDR3 is TGCGCCAGCAGCTCCTTAGGGGGCTCCTACAATGAGCAGTTCTTC. Translated, it gives CASSSLGGSYNEQFF.

The V gene is TRBV12-3 or TRBV12-4, the J gene TRBJ2-5, with 9 positions matching TRBD1. Trimming cost V 5 bases and J 9 bases; bases outside gene matches: 13. CDR3 length: 15 residues. CDR3 nucleotide sequence: TGTGCCAGCAGTCCGGGACAGGGCCGAAGGGAGGCCCAGTACTTC. Translated: CASSPGQGRREAQYF.

The chain has TRBV7-2 and TRBJ2-1; 10 nucleotides line up with TRBD1. Gene TRBJ2-7 matches the end of the DNA better, so the J call may be wrong. Per germline, CDR1 SGHTA and CDR2 FQGNSA. The CDR3 spans 15 residues. CDR3 bases: TGTGCCAGCAGCTCGTCGGGACAGGGGTTCGACGAGCAGTACTTC. Protein: CASSSSGQGFDEQYF.

The chain carries TRBV15 and TRBJ1-1; D is unclear. The CDR3 is 13 amino acids. V was cut by 1 base and J by 5 bases, with 8 bases left in between. The germline V gene has CDR1 LNHNV and CDR2 YYDKDF (reference sequence). The CDR3 DNA follows: TGTGCCACCAGCAGAGCCTACACGACTGAAGCTTTCTTT. This gives the protein CATSRAYTTEAFF.

The chain recombines TRBV7-9 with TRBJ1-4; 9 bases are a match to TRBD1. V lost 5 bases to trimming and J lost 10 bases; unmatched junction nucleotides: 20. From germline, CDR1 is SEHNR and CDR2 FQNEAQ (reference sequence). The CDR3 loop spans 18 amino acids. CDR3 coding DNA: TGTGCCAGCAGCATGAGCCCCCGGGACAGGGTCGCTATTCGAAAACTGTTTTTT. Protein sequence: CASSMSPRDRVAIRKLFF.

This clonotype was counted a few times. CDR3 loop: CASSEGQLSSYEQYF. The CDR3 DNA reads as TGTGCCAGCAGCGAAGGACAGTTGAGCTCCTACGAGCAGTACTTC. V usage is TRBV5-4 and J usage is TRBJ2-7; D is perhaps TRBD1 (6 bases). Deletions cut 4 bases from V and 0 bases from J, with 14 bases between. Germline CDR1 SGHNT, CDR2 YYREEE (reference sequence). This CDR3 spans 15 amino acids. Using reference TRBV5-4 and TRBJ2-7 for the parts outside the CDR3, the full variable domain is ETGVTQSPTHLIKTRGQQVTLRCSSQSGHNTVSWYQQALGQGPQFIFQYYREEENGRGNFPPRFSGLQFPNYSSELNVNALELDDSALYLCASSEGQLSSYEQYFGPGTRLTVT.

The sample holds a few counts of this clonotype. The V and J genes are TRBV29-1 and TRBJ1-2; D is uncertain. Germline V gene data show CDR1 as SQVTM and CDR2 as ANQGSEA. Between the trimmed V and J ends, which lost 0 bases and 8 bases, there was a span of 10 bases. The CDR3 sequence is 12 residues long. CDR3: CSVEDRLRGYTF. CDR3 in DNA: TGCAGCGTTGAAGATAGATTGCGGGGCTACACCTTC.

In its sample, this clonotype was seen a few times. V gene TRBV10-3 combines with J gene TRBJ2-1, with 8 bases that match TRBD1. The CDR3 length is 14 residues. The germline CDR1 and CDR2 sequences are ENHRY and SYGVKD. The junction had 5 bases not matched to a gene; V was cut back by 7 bases and J by 3 bases. CDR3 sequence (DNA): TGTGCCATCAAGGGACAGGAAATCTACAATGAGCAGTTCTTC. Translation: CAIKGQEIYNEQFF.

As concerns this clonotype: This may come from a read error, since a much larger clone is one base off. The J gene is TRBJ2-7, the V gene TRBV29-1; 8 bases are a match to TRBD2. Germline CDR1 and CDR2: SQVTM and ANQGSEA. This CDR3 contains 13 residues. CDR3 amino acids: CSVGGGSSYGQYF. CDR3 DNA: TGCAGCGTTGGCGGGGGGAGCTCCTACGGGCAGTACTTC.

As concerns this clonotype: At one boundary the junction diverges from the germline segment, which might be a read error. This chain uses TRBV4-3 with TRBJ2-1; TRBD2 aligns across 14 bases. This CDR3 has 17 residues. Germline V gene data show CDR1 as LGHNA and CDR2 as YSLEER. In DNA form, the CDR3 reads TGCGCCTGCAGCCAAGACCGGACTAGCGGGAGGTTCAATGAGCAGTTCTTC. It yields the protein CACSQDRTSGRFNEQFF.

The V call is TRBV7-2, the J call TRBJ2-7; D is unresolved. Deletions cut 5 bases from V and 2 bases from J, with 16 bases between. Per the germline V gene, CDR1 is SGHTA and CDR2 is FQGNSA. This CDR3 has 15 residues. CDR3 protein: CASSPFGLGTYEQYF. CDR3 sequence (DNA): TGTGCCAGCAGCCCCTTCGGTTTAGGGACCTACGAGCAGTACTTC.

This clonotype occurred a few times. The chain joins TRBV3-1 to TRBJ1-2; D not resolved. From germline, CDR1 is LGHDT and CDR2 YNNKEL (reference sequence). The CDR3 has 18 residues. V was shortened by 0 bases and J by 0 bases, with 17 bases between the two germline ends. Here the CDR3 DNA reads TGTGCCAGCAGCCAAGATATAGTTGGGAGCTGGGCTAACTATGGCTACACCTTC. Its translation: CASSQDIVGSWANYGYTF. The variable domain in full, with the rest retrieved from reference TRBV3-1 and TRBJ1-2, is DTAVSQTPKYLVTQMGNDKSIKCEQNLGHDTMYWYKQDSKKFLKIMFSYNNKELIINETVPNRFSPKSPDKAHLNLHINSLELGDSAVYFCASSQDIVGSWANYGYTFGSGTRLTVV.

The V and J genes are TRBV4-3 and TRBJ2-1; 10 nucleotides agree with TRBD2. The CDR3 consists of 18 residues. V was clipped by 2 bases and J by 3 bases; unmatched bases: 10. Germline CDR1 and CDR2: LGHNA and YSLEER. The CDR3 region is CASSQRALAGEGYNEQFF. The DNA for the CDR3 is TGCGCCAGCAGCCAACGCGCCCTAGCGGGAGAGGGCTACAATGAGCAGTTCTTC.

This clonotype turned up a few times. The chain is built from TRBV24-1 and TRBJ2-1; 8 bases agree with TRBD1. Germline lookup yields CDR1 KGHDR and CDR2 SFDVKD. With V trimmed by 6 bases and J by 0 bases, 6 bases remained unmatched. The CDR3 is 16 residues long. The CDR3 sequence: CATSSGGTGSYNEQFF. Here the CDR3 DNA reads TGTGCCACCAGTTCAGGTGGGACAGGCTCCTACAATGAGCAGTTCTTC.

The chain employs TRBV2 and TRBJ2-7; D may be TRBD2 (6 bases). Germline V lookup: CDR1 SNHLY, CDR2 FYNNEI. This CDR3 region has 12 residues. Trimming left V 7 bases short and J 5 bases short, with 12 bases between. Here the CDR3 DNA reads TGTGCCAGCATGCGGGGAACCCACGAGCAGTACTTC. This codes for CASMRGTHEQYF.

The chain employs TRBV6-5 and TRBJ1-2; 8 nucleotides line up with TRBD1. This CDR3 has 15 residues. V trimming: 5 bases; J trimming: 4 bases; junction bases outside the gene matches: 9. Germline V gene sequence: CDR1 MNHEY, CDR2 SVGAGI. CDR3 protein: CASSGSGQGGYGYTF. The DNA of the CDR3 is TGTGCCAGCAGTGGCAGTGGACAGGGAGGCTATGGCTACACCTTC.

The chain employs TRBV20-1 and TRBJ1-4, with unresolved D. CDR1 DFQATT and CDR2 SNEGSKA come from the germline V gene (reference sequence). Trimming removed 1 base from V and 6 bases from J, with 12 bases in between. This CDR3 spans 14 amino acids. CDR3 sequence (DNA): TGCAGTGCTAGAGGGCGGGTTTTTCATGAAAAACTGTTTTTT. Translation: CSARGRVFHEKLFF.

The rearrangement joins TRBV2 to TRBJ1-2; 7 bases are shared with TRBD1. Germline-derived CDR1 and CDR2 are SNHLY and FYNNEI. This CDR3 is 15 amino acids long. Trimming at V came to 6 bases and at J to 8 bases, leaving 15 bases not matched to a gene. The CDR3 reads CASREPGQYFRGYTF. CDR3 bases: TGTGCCAGCAGGGAGCCGGGACAGTATTTTCGCGGCTACACCTTC.